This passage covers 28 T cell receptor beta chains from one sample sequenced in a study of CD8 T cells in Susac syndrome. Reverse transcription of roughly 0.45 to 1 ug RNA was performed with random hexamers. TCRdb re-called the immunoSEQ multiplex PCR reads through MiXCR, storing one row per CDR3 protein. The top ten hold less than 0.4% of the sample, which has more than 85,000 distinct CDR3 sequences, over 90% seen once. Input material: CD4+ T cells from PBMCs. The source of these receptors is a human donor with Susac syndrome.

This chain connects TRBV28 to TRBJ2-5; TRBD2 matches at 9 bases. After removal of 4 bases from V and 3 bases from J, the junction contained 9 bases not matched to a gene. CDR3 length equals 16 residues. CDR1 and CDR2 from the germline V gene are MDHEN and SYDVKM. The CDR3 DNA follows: TGTGCCAGCAGTTCCCGACTAGCGGTGAGGGAAGAGACCCAGTACTTC. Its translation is CASSSRLAVREETQYF.

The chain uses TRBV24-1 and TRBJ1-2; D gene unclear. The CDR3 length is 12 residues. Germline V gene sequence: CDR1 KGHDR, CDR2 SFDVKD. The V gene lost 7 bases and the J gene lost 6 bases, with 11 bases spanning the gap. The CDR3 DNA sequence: TGTGCCACCAGGCAACAGATCGATGGCTACACCTTC. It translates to CATRQQIDGYTF.

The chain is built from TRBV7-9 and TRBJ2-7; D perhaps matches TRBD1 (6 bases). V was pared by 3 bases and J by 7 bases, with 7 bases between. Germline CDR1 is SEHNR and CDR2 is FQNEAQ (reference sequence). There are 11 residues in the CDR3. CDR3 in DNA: TGTGCCAGCAGCTTTCAGGGGGAGCAGTACTTC. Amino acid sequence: CASSFQGEQYF.

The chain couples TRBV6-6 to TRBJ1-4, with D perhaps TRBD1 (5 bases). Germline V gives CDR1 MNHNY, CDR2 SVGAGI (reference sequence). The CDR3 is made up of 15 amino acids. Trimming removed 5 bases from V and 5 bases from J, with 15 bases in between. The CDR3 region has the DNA TGTGCCAGCAGTGACGGGGGACGGACGAATGAAAAACTGTTTTTT. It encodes CASSDGGRTNEKLFF.

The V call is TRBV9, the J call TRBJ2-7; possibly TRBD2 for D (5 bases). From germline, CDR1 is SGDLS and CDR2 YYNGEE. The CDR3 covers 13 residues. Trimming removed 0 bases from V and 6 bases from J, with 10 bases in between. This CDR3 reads CASSVGPGGEQYF. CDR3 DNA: TGTGCCAGCAGCGTAGGGCCAGGAGGCGAGCAGTACTTC.

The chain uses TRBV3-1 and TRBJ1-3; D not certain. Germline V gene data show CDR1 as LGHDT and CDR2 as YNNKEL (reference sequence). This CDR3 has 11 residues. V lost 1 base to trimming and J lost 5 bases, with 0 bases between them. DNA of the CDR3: TGTGCCAGCAGCCAAGGAAACACCATATATTTT. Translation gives CASSQGNTIYF.

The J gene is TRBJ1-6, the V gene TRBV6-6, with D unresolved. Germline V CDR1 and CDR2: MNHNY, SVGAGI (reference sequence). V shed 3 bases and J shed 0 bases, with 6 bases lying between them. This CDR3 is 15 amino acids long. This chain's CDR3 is CASSYSSSYNSPLHF. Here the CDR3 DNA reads TGTGCCAGCAGTTATTCCAGCTCCTATAATTCACCCCTCCACTTT.

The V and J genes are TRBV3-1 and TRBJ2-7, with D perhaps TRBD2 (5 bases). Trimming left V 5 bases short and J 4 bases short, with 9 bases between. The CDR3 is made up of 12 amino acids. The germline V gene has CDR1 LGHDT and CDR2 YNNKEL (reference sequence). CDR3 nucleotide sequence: TGTGCCAGCAGCTCTGGCGGGTACGAGCAGTACTTC. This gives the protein CASSSGGYEQYF.

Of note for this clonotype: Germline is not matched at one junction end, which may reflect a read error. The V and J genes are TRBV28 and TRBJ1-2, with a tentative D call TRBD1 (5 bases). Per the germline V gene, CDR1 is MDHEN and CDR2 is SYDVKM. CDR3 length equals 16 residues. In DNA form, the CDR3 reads TGTGCCAGCAGTCTATGGGACGTCGGGGCGAGCTATGGCTACACCTTC. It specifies CASSLWDVGASYGYTF.

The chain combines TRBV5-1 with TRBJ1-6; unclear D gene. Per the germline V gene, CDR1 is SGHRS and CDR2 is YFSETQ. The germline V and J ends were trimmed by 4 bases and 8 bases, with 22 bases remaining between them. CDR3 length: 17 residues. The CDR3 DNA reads TGCGCCAGCAGCCTGAACAGCGCCAAGGGCGACCATTCACCCCTCCACTTT. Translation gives CASSLNSAKGDHSPLHF. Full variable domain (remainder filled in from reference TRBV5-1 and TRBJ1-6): KAGVTQTPRYLIKTRGQQVTLSCSPISGHRSVSWYQQTPGQGLQFLFEYFSETQRNKGNFPGRFSGRQFSNSRSEMNVSTLELGDSALYLCASSLNSAKGDHSPLHFGNGTRLTVT.

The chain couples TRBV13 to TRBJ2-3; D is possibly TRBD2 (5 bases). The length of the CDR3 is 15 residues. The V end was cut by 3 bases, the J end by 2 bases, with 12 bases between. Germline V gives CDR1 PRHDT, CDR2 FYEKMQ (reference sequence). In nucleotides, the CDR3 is TGTGCCAGCAGCTTGGGAGTAGCCGCCACAGATACGCAGTATTTT. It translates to CASSLGVAATDTQYF. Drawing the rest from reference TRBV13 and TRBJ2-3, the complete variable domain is AAGVIQSPRHLIKEKRETATLKCYPIPRHDTVYWYQQGPGQDPQFLISFYEKMQSDKGSIPDRFSAQQFSDYHSELNMSSLELGDSALYFCASSLGVAATDTQYFGPGTRLTVL.

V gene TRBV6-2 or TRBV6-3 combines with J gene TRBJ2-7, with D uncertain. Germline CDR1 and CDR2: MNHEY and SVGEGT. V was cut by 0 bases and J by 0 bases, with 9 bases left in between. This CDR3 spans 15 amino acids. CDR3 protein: CASSYSMESSYEQYF. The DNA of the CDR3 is TGTGCCAGCAGTTACTCGATGGAGAGCTCCTACGAGCAGTACTTC.

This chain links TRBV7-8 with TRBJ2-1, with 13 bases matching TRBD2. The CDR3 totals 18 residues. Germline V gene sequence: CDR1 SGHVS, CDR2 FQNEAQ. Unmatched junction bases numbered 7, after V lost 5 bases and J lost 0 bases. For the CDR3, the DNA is TGTGCCAGCAGCCCAATACTAGCGGGGGGGAGCTCCTACAATGAGCAGTTCTTC. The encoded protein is CASSPILAGGSSYNEQFF.

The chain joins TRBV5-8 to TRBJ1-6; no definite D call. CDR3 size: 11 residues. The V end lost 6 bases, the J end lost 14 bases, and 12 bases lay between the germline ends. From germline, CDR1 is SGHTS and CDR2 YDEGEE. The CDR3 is CASIWVSALHF. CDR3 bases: TGTGCCAGCATCTGGGTCTCGGCCCTCCACTTT.

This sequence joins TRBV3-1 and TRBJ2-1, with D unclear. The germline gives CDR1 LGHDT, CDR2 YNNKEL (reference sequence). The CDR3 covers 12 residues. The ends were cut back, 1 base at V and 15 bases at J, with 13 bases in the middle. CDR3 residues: CASSQAERQAFF. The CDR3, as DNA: TGTGCCAGCAGCCAAGCGGAGCGTCAGGCGTTCTTC.

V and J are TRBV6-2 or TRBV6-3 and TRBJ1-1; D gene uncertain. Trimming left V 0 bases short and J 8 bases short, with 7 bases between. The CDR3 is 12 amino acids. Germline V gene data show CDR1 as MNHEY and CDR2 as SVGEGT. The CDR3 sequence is CASSYSGYEAFF. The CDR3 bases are TGTGCCAGCAGTTACTCCGGGTACGAAGCTTTCTTT.

The CDR3 here is CGLGGSDTQYF. DNA of the CDR3: TGCGGATTGGGGGGGAGCGATACGCAGTATTTT. The chain employs TRBV20-1 and TRBJ2-3; 7 positions match TRBD2. Germline loops: CDR1 DFQATT, CDR2 SNEGSKA (reference sequence). This CDR3 comprises 11 residues.

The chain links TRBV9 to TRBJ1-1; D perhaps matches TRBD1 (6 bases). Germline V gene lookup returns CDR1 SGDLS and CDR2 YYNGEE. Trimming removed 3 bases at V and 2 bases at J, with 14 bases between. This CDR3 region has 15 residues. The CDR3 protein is CASSGPGQLNTEAFF. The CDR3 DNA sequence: TGTGCCAGCAGCGGACCAGGACAGCTAAACACTGAAGCTTTCTTT.

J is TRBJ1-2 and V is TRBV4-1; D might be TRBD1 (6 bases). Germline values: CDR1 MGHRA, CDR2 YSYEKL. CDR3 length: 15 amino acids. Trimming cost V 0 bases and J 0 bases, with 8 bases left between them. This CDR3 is CASSQESGANYGYTF. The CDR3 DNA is TGCGCCAGCAGCCAAGAGTCAGGGGCTAACTATGGCTACACCTTC.

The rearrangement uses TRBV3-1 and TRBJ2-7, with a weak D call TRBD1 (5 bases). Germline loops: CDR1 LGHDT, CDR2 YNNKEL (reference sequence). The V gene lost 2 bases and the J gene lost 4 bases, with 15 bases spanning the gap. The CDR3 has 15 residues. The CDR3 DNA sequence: TGTGCCAGCAGCCAATCGCTGGACATCCTTTACGAGCAGTACTTC. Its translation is CASSQSLDILYEQYF.

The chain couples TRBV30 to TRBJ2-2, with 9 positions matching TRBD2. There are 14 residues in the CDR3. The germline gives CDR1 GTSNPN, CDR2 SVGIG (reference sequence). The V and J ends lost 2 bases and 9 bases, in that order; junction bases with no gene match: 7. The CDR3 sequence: CAWSIAGGQRELFF. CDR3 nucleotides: TGTGCCTGGAGTATTGCGGGGGGGCAGCGGGAGCTGTTTTTT.

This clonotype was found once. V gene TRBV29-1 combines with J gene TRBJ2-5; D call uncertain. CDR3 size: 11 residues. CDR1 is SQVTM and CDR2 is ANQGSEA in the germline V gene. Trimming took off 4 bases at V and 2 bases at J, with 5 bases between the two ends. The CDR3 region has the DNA TGCAGCGTTGCACAACAAGAGACCCAGTACTTC. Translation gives CSVAQQETQYF.

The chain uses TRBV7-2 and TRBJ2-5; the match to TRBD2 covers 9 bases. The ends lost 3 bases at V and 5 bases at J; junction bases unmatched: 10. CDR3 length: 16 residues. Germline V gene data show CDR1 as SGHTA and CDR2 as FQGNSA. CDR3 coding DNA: TGTGCCAGCAGCTTCCTTGGCGGGGGGGCCGGGGAGACCCAGTACTTC. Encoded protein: CASSFLGGGAGETQYF.

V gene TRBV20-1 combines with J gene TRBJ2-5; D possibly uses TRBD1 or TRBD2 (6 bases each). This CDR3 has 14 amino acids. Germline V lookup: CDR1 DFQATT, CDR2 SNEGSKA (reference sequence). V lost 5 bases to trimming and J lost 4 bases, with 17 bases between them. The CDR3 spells CSAPGGGRGETQYF. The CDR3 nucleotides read TGCAGTGCTCCCGGAGGGGGGCGTGGAGAGACCCAGTACTTC.

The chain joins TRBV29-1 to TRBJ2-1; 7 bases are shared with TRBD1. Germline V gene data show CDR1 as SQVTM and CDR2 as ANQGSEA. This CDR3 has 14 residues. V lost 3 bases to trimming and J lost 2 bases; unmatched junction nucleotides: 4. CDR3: CSVDRTGAYNEQFF. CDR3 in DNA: TGCAGCGTTGATCGGACAGGAGCCTACAATGAGCAGTTCTTC.

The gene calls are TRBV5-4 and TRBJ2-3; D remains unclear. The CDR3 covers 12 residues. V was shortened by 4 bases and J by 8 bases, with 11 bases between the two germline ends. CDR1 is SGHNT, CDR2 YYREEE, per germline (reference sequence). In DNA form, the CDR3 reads TGTGCCAGCAGCCCGGTGGGAAGTACGCAGTATTTT. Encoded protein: CASSPVGSTQYF.

The CDR3 DNA sequence: TGTGCCGGCATAAGGGGTTCGGGGGCCAACTATGGCTACACCTTC. It specifies CAGIRGSGANYGYTF. V and J are TRBV6-6 and TRBJ1-2; D is possibly TRBD1 (6 bases). CDR3 size: 15 residues. CDR1 is MNHNY and CDR2 is SVGAGI in the germline V gene (reference sequence). V lost 11 bases, J lost 2 bases, and 21 bases lay in between.

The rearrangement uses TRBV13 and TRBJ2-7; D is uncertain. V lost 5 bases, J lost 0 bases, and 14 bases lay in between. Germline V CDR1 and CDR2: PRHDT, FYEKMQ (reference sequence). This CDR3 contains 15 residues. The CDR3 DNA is TGTGCCAGCAGCCTCGTTTTTGGGGACTCCTACGAGCAGTACTTC. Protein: CASSLVFGDSYEQYF. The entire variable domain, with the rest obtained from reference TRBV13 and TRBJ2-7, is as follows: AAGVIQSPRHLIKEKRETATLKCYPIPRHDTVYWYQQGPGQDPQFLISFYEKMQSDKGSIPDRFSAQQFSDYHSELNMSSLELGDSALYFCASSLVFGDSYEQYFGPGTRLTVT.